The clone carrying this T cell receptor (beta chain) occurred once. According to the study, TCR beta libraries were built with iRepertoire HTBI primers and CDR3-region Arm-PCR. One entry per CDR3 protein, called by TCRdb with MiXCR from the multiplex PCR reads. This table holds about 220,000 distinct CDR3 sequences, about 19% found once. The data originate from a study of regulatory T cells in long-lasting Graves disease. Time point defined: newly diagnosed GD, antithyroid drugs for less than 3 months. Following extraction of RNA from PBMCs, that RNA was used to make the TCR library. CDR3 length: 17 amino acids. V was pared by 0 bases and J by 0 bases, with 13 bases between. Looked up from germline, CDR1 is MNHEY and CDR2 is SMNVEV (reference sequence). The same sample was also studied in work on T cells in Graves' hyperthyroidism and ophthalmopathy.

The origin of this receptor is a young woman with Graves disease. The chain uses TRBV27 and TRBJ2-3, with TRBD2 as a possible D gene (6 bases). The specimen was peripheral blood mononuclear cells (PBMCs), collected at new diagnosis, from a patient treated with antithyroid drugs. The CDR3 region is CASSLSISAGSTDTQYF. The CDR3 DNA reads as TGTGCCAGCAGTTTATCGATCTCCGCGGGGAGCACAGATACGCAGTATTTT.